This TCR beta chain was captured in a study of identical twins. Whole-study results and caveats: The abundant beta clonotypes from cord blood had fewer insertions, and memory repertoires had none of this.

This CDR3 is built from 15 residues. The germline V gene encodes CDR1 SGHTA and CDR2 FQGNSA. V was clipped by 0 bases and J by 4 bases, with 10 bases between them. This clonotype was seen a few times. Its antigen remains unidentified. In every case, the donor was a healthy Caucasian. A template switching step contributed a universal primer site, while unique molecular identifiers were present in the cDNA. TCRdb re-called the 5' RACE reads through MiXCR, storing one row per CDR3 protein. The sample has under 350,000 distinct CDR3 sequences; over 8.5% are singletons. This sample was also put to use in a study of yellow fever vaccine responses in identical twins. From that report: Twins' vaccine T cell responses reportedly seemed partly convergent and partly personalized.

This chain joins TRBV7-2 and TRBJ2-1; D uncertain. The source material was CD8+ T cells sorted from blood. The TCR originated in a woman aged 18-30 years in good health. For the CDR3, the DNA is TGTGCCAGCAGCTTAGCTTTAGGCGGTTACAATGAGCAGTTCTTC. It codes for CASSLALGGYNEQFF.